The rows below give T cell receptor beta chains drawn from one sample of a study of response to subunit inactivated influenza vaccine. TCRdb redid the calling of the RT-PCR reads with MiXCR, one entry per CDR3 protein. The sample lists approximately 500,000 distinct CDR3 sequences; 14% were seen once. The sequencing here drew on PBMCs from blood, taken less than 13 days after vaccination. These receptors all come from a man aged 45 to 65 who received an inactivated influenza vaccine. Each CDR3 is given without its conserved first and last residue.

V gene: TRBV27; CDR3 protein: ASPPRFSYT
V gene: TRBV4-3; CDR3 protein: ASSQEYGPYDEKLF
V gene: TRBV10-3; CDR3 protein: AISGDGGQETQY
V gene: TRBV27; CDR3 protein: ASSLGSSGRSDTQY
V gene: TRBV12-3/TRBV12-4; CDR3 protein: ASSIGGPTDTQY
V gene: TRBV6-5; CDR3 protein: ASSYSGGPYEQY
V gene: TRBV7-2; CDR3 protein: ASSPDRAPGLDEQY
V gene: TRBV7-2; CDR3 protein: ASSPRRGGDEQF
V gene: TRBV6-2/TRBV6-3; CDR3 protein: ASRGGTGRRNEQF
V gene: TRBV6-2/TRBV6-3; CDR3 protein: ASSPKQGGELF
V gene: TRBV6-2/TRBV6-3; CDR3 protein: ASRRPWTAISGNTIY
V gene: TRBV4-1; CDR3 protein: ASSPTGWGIGYEQY
V gene: TRBV29-1; CDR3 protein: SVWSGGLAGGPQSNEQF
V gene: TRBV11-2; CDR3 protein: ASRRPGQGPGYEQY
V gene: TRBV3-1; CDR3 protein: ASSQRTSGTYEQY
V gene: TRBV29-1; CDR3 protein: SVEDVPNQPQH
V gene: TRBV7-9; CDR3 protein: ASSLRQENTGELF
V gene: TRBV4-1; CDR3 protein: ASSQEGASGMSSYEQY
V gene: TRBV29-1; CDR3 protein: SVLKTKPGAEYEQY
V gene: TRBV5-1; CDR3 protein: ASKPGTAVEAF
V gene: TRBV5-5; CDR3 protein: ASGWQETQY
V gene: TRBV19; CDR3 protein: ASSIGSRGTTYEQY
V gene: TRBV15; CDR3 protein: ATSREAGGGQPQH
V gene: TRBV12-3/TRBV12-4; CDR3 protein: ASSLRGGNEKLF